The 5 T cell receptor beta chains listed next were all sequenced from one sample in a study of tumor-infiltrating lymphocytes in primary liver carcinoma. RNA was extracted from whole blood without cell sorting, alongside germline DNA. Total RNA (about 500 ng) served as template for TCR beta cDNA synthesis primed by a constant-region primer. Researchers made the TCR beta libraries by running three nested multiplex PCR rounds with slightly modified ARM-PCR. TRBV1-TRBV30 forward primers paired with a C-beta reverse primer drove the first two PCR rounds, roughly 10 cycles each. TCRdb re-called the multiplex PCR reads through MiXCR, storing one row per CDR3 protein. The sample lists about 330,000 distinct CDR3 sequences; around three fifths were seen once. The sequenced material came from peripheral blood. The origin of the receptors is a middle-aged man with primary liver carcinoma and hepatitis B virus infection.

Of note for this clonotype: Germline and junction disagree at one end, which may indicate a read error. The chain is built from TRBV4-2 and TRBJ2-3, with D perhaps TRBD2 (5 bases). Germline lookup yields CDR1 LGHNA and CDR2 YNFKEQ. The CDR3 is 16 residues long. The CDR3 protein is CASRQDTADPTVTQYF. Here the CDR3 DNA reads TGTGCCAGCAGACAAGATACAGCGGACCCCACAGTTACGCAGTATTTT.

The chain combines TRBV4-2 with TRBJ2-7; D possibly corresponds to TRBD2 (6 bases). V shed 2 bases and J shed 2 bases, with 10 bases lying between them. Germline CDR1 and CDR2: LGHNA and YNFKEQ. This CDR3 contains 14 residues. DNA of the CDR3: TGTGCCAGCAGCCAAAATTCGGGAGCCTACGAGCAGTACTTC. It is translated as CASSQNSGAYEQYF.

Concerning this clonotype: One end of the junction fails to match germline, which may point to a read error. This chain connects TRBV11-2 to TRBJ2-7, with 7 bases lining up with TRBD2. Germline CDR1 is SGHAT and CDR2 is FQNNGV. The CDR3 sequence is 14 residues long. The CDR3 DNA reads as TGTTCCAGCAGCCCCACGGGGGGACCCTACGGGCAGTACTTC. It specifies CSSSPTGGPYGQYF.

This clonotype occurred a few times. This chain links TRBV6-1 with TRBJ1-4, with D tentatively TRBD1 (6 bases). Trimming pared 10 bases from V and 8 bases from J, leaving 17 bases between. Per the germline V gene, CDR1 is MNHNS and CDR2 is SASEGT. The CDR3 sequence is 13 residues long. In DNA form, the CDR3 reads TGTGCCACCCTGGTGGAGGGGGACGAAAAACTGTTTTTT. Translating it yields CATLVEGDEKLFF.

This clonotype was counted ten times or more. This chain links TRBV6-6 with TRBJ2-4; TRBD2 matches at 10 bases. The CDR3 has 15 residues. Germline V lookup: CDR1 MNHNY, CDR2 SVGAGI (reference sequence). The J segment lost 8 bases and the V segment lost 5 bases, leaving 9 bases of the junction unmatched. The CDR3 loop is CASSPPSGSGDIQYF. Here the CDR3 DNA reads TGTGCCAGCAGTCCCCCTAGCGGGAGTGGGGACATTCAGTACTTC.